The following is a T cell receptor beta chain sequence with its context. The sample holds one count of this clone. No antigen is known for it. No quality values exist for individual bases; no much larger clone is one base distant. V was cut back by 3 bases and J by 1 base, leaving a gap of 7 bases between them. Including the terminal cysteine and phenylalanine, the CDR3 comprises 15 residues. Just the 45-base CDR3 DNA is kept, in frame starting at base 1. CDR1 SEHNR and CDR2 FQNEAQ were looked up in the germline V gene (reference sequence). The library was generated by the immunoSEQ multiplex PCR assay. For the multiplex PCR, a mixture combining 60 forward primers for TCR Vbeta segments and 13 reverse primers for TCR Jbeta segments was used. The CDR3 region of rearranged TCR beta genes was amplified from genomic DNA by a multiplex PCR assay. On the Illumina HiSeq System, the amplified TCR beta libraries were sequenced as 87-base-pair reads. Per the original workflow: Across the 500 to 850 repertoires, a later analysis counted roughly 84 million unique TCR beta chains, 8.5 million to 12 million of which were shared by at least two donors. To remove PCR and sequencing errors, raw reads were error-corrected and collapsed into unique sequences using a nearest-neighbor algorithm that merged closely related sequences. V, D and J gene segments were assigned by aligning CDR3 sequences to IMGT reference sequences. For a sequence to be retained, a match of at least six nucleotides to both a V gene segment and a J gene segment was required. A rearrangement counted as productive if the CDR3 had no stop codons and remained in frame with V and J, and every other rearrangement counted as non-productive. Following IMGT convention, CDR3 was defined as the stretch from the second conserved V-encoded cysteine to the conserved J-encoded phenylalanine. The earlier analysis of a few hundred of the donors excluded any sequence lacking an unambiguous match to a single V gene segment. An earlier analysis of almost 600 of the donors classified V segments as functional when productive rearrangements were above 56.7% and as segregating when the standard deviation between donors was above 5%. A statistical classification framework was built to diagnose cytomegalovirus status from the catalog of TCR beta chain sequences. V and J gene assignment, in a later analysis, came from comparing TCR nucleotide sequences with IMGT/GENE-DB human TR gene sequences. Using the TCRdist pipeline, a later analysis assigned CDR3 sequences along with most-parsimonious VDJ recombination scenarios. A later analysis defined each TCR beta chain by its CDR3 amino acid sequence plus V-gene family, and excluded reads lacking a unique V-gene family. To address suspected cross-contamination and a sequencing artifact, a later analysis removed approximately 600 highly shared, low-generation-probability nucleotide sequences. A later analysis calculated a clonal expansion index for each public chain from normalized within-repertoire ranks of inferred template counts. In a later analysis, generation probabilities were computed using a VDJ recombination model fitted to out-of-frame rearrangements, and the results were checked against IGoR. A later analysis scored TCR-TCR, TCR-HLA and TCR-CMV co-occurrence with hypergeometric tests, applying a repertoire-size bias correction to TCR pairs. To estimate false discovery rates, a later analysis permuted the HLA or CMV assignments 20 times. In a later analysis, co-occurring TCRs were grouped using DBSCAN, and TCRdist sequence similarity was added for clustering within HLA-allele-positive subsets. Repertoires with fewer than 30,000 or more than 120,000 public chains were left out of co-occurrence clustering, as were about 5 repertoires with anomalous nucleotide sharing. TCRdb limited this immuneACCESS table to in-frame rearrangements with V and J called. A share of clones is missing; checked studies link under half to unresolved V genes, and the rest is unexplained. V and J calls and clone size follow that table, whereas D and trimming were derived from the DNA. This sample comprises over 35,000 clones, 70% to 85% of them detected only once. The top ten constitute roughly 1.4% of the sample.

The cohort consisted of more than 650 healthy bone marrow donors. Cohort members were all nominally healthy when sampled, although unrecorded immune exposures were likely present. The donor tested CMV seronegative, placing the donor among the roughly 400 seronegative members of the cohort. Every donor gave a peripheral blood sample, and the peripheral blood mononuclear cells from that sample were used for TCR beta sequencing. The Qiagen DNeasy Blood Extraction Kit was used to extract genomic DNA from the blood cell samples. This sample was included in a study of cytomegalovirus exposure and HLA in healthy donors (dated by TCRdb to about 2017). As for the study more broadly: According to an earlier analysis of 587 of the donors, about 179 million T cells yielded 117 million unique TCR beta sequences and around 280 Gb of sequence data. Approximately 300 gigabases of sequencing data and around 80 million unique TCR sequences made up an early release that covered several hundred HLA-typed donors. Of the 350 to 450 genotyped donors, approximately 83% fell in the genetic ancestry cluster associated with self-reported Caucasian donors. The aim of the study was to test whether cataloging public T cell receptors could identify signatures of past pathogen exposure. The T cell repertoires of around 670 subjects were profiled by immunosequencing and related to cytomegalovirus serostatus. Along with the approximately 700-subject first cohort, a separate validation cohort of more than 90 different subjects was used. High-throughput TCR immunosequencing, statistical association of individual TCRs with disease status, and machine learning were combined to predict cytomegalovirus infection status. In a later analysis, previously published TCR beta repertoires from some 640 donors were re-analyzed and high-resolution HLA genotyping was added so that TCR occurrence patterns could be studied. The later analysis used no new phenotypic data to find candidate immune exposures, relying instead on TCR beta sequences and their occurrence across donors. In an earlier analysis of roughly 580 of the donors, high-throughput TCR beta sequencing was used to judge whether each TCR beta V gene segment behaved as functional or pseudogenic. Alongside the repertoire data, information on donor age, sex, ethnicity and CMV serostatus was compiled. A later genetic analysis used genome-wide SNP genotypes for about three fifths of the 666 donors, treating that subset as a discovery cohort. Every discovery cohort repertoire had been produced on one sequencing platform. Both class I and class II loci were covered by HLA typing, at four-digit resolution. Typing coverage differed by locus: A, B, C, DRB1 and DQB1 were typed in roughly 620-640 donors, DQA1 in about 500, DPA1 in nearly 610, and DPB1 in roughly 470. A handful of DR-DQ haplotypes were handled as single units for association and clustering because linkage in the cohort was strong. On average, around 200,000 unique TCR beta nucleotide sequences were sequenced per donor among about 400 genotyped donors of the cohort, with roughly 18% of those sequences being non-productive. Overall results and qualifications from the work: Because HLA typing was missing for some donors at each locus, association tests included only the typed subset. The presence/absence analyses assumed that sequencing depth was roughly uniform across donors, and that assumption may not be true. In a later genetic analysis, a missense DCLRE1C variant was associated with V-gene and J-gene trimming of TCR beta chains, and the association was replicated in an independent cohort. Correlated functional status among segregating V segments might reflect linkage disequilibrium, but an unknown experimental factor could not be ruled out. A further reported finding was that TCR beta sequences accurately predicted the HLA-A and HLA-B alleles for most subjects in the first cohort. Broadly in line with IMGT annotations, most TCR beta V segments showed up in productive rearrangements about 87% or about 30% of the time in an earlier analysis of approximately 600 of the donors. According to a later genetic analysis, donors in an Asian-associated ancestry cluster had fewer N-insertions in productive TCRs than the approximately 630-donor mean. Several of the top co-occurrence clusters appeared to be linked to parvovirus B19, influenza, CMV and Epstein-Barr virus, according to a later analysis. The authors suggested that the approach could potentially be extended to other disease states and immunological phenotypes. Most TCR sequences were observed very rarely across donors, whereas some public TCRs were present in many individuals. In this cohort, only TCR beta chains were sequenced, and detectable features were limited by the absence of alpha or paired-chain data. Compared with equally common non-associated chains, HLA-associated TCR beta chains in a later analysis were more clonally expanded and had lower generation probabilities. When HLA alleles, especially DR and DQ, strongly co-occurred, TCR associations were difficult to assign to individual alleles. In a later analysis, most CMV-associated TCR beta chains were found to appear HLA-restricted, with HLA associations seemingly driven largely by CMV exposure. In the study, around 150 TCR beta chains were listed as associated with cytomegalovirus. Immune exposure information for the cohort was limited to CMV serostatus. In a later analysis, around 17,000 TCR beta sequences were associated with specific HLA alleles at a false discovery rate of 0.05. A group of highly shared sequence variants was considered likely to be a technical artifact of the sequencing pipeline. In vitro tests confirmed that a few of the cytomegalovirus-associated TCR beta chains recognize cytomegalovirus antigens. In a later analysis, the rate of TCR association differed among HLA loci, with DRB1 alleles having the most associated TCRs and HLA-C alleles having the fewest. Cytomegalovirus status was reported to be diagnosed by the classifier with high specificity and sensitivity in both the original and validation cohorts. Some IMGT-functional V segments, including TRBV6-2 and TRBV6-3, could not be distinguished by the 87-base-pair reads and were therefore excluded. Because counts were too low, around 17 rarely observed V segments, including chromosome 9 orphons, were left out of the earlier analysis of 587 of the donors.

The sequence links TRBV7-9 to TRBJ2-6; the D gene is not confidently resolved. The sequenced sample was PBMCs. The TCR was taken from a man aged 30-40 years in good health and CMV-seronegative. CDR3 loop: CASSLAGSGANVLTF. DNA sequence: TGTGCCAGCAGCTTGGCCGGGTCTGGGGCCAACGTCCTGACTTTC.